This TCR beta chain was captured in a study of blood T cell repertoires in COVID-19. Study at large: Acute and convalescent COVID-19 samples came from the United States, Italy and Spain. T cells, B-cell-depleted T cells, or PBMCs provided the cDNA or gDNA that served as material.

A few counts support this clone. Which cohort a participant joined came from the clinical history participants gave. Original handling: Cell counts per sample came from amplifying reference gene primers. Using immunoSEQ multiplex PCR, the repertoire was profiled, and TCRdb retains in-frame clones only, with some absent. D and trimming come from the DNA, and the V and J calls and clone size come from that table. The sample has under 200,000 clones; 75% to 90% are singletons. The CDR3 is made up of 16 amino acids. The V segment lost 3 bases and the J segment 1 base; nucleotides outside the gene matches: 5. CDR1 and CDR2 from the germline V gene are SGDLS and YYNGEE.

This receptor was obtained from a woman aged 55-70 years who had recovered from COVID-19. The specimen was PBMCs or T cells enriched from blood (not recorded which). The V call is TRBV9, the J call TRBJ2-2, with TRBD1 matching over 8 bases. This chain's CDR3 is CASSGAGTGNTGELFF. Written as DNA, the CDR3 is TGTGCCAGCAGCGGCGCCGGGACAGGGAACACCGGGGAGCTGTTTTTT.